Detailed here is one T cell receptor (beta chain). No antigen is known for it. Germline values: CDR1 MNHEY, CDR2 SVGAGI. This CDR3 has 11 amino acids. V was clipped by 3 bases and J by 6 bases, with 4 bases between them. The data were produced by immunoSEQ multiplex PCR, yet TCRdb's version contains in-frame clones alone and is incomplete. This sample has around 100,000 clones, with approximately 89% found just once. The sample belongs to a study of OX40 agonist ivuxolimab in advanced cancers. About the research overall: Patients were treated with ivuxolimab, an agonistic anti-OX40 (CD134) antibody. Study results and caveats: A proportion of nonresponders additionally exhibited low normalized T-cell clonal expansion.

This sequence joins TRBV6-5 and TRBJ2-3, with D unresolved. The sample consisted of CD4+ or CD8+ T cells sorted from blood, taken in a trial of the OX40 agonist ivuxolimab. The sequence derives from an adult with an advanced solid tumor such as melanoma, head and neck, liver or kidney cancer. The CDR3 nucleotides are TGTGCCAGCAGTTATTTGGATACGCAGTATTTT. As protein: CASSYLDTQYF.